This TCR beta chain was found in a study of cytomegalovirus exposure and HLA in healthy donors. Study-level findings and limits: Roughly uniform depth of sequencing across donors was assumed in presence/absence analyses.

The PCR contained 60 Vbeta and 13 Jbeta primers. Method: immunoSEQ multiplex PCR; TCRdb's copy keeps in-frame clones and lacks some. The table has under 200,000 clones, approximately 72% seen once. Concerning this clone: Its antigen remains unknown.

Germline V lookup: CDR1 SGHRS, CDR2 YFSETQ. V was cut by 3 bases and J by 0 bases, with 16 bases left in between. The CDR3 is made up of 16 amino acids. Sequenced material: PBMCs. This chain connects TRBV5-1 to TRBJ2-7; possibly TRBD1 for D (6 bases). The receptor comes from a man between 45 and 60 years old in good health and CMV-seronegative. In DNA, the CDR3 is TGCGCCAGCAGCTCCCAGGGGACCGCTGTCTCCTACGAGCAGTACTTC. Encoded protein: CASSSQGTAVSYEQYF.